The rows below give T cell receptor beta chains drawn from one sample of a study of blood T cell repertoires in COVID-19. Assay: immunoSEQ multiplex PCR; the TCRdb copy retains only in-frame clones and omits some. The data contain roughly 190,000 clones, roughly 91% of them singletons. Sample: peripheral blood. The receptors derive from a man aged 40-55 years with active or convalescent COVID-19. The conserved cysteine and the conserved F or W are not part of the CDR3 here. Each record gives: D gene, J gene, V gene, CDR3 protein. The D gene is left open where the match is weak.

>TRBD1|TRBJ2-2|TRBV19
ASSITGGTGELF
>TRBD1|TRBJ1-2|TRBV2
ASSDRTGGYGYT
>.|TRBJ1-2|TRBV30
AWSQLSGSGYT
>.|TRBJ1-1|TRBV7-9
ASSLLRKPNTEAF
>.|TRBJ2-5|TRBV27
ASGGSRPQETQY
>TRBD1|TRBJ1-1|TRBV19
ASTLDRGNTEAF
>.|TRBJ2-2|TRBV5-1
ASSKGQNTGELF
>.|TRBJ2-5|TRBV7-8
ASSPDTAKTQY
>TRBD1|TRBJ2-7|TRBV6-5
ASSRQTGTYEQY
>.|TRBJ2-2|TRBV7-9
ASSLSGRNLAGELF
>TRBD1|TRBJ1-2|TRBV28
ASSRGYGYT
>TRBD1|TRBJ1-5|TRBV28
ASSSSRDRLNQPQH
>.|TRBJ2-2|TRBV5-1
ASSNTNPTGELF
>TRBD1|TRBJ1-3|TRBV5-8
ASSFQQGDTIY
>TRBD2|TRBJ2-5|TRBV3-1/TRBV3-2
ASSQRSLAGHQETQY
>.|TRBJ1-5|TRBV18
ASSPPFGQSAAMGQPQH
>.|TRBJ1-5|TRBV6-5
ASSSSGRNQPQH
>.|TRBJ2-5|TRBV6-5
ACSLQGAKTQY
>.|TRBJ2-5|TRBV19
ASNFPGEGQETQY
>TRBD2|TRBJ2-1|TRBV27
ASSSTSGRGGQF
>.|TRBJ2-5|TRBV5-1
ASSLESGGETQY
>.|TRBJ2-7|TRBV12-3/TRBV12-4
ASRSTGSYEQY
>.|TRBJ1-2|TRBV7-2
ASSPEIGGLTNYGYT
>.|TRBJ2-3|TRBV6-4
ASSDGLDYSIGDTQY